This TCR beta chain was sequenced in a study of blood T cell repertoires in COVID-19. CDR3 length: 14 residues. In germline, CDR1 is LNHNV, CDR2 YYDKDF (reference sequence). The V gene lost 3 bases and the J gene lost 0 bases, with 5 bases spanning the gap. TCRdb's table, derived via immunoSEQ multiplex PCR, lists solely in-frame clones and lacks some. The sample lists 200,000 to 250,000 clones; about 80% were seen once. This study enrolled people aged 18 to 89 from roughly 22 US geographic areas. Participants reported their clinical history, and cohort assignment relied on those reports. The chain employs TRBV15 and TRBJ2-2; D unresolved. The source is a middle-aged woman with acute COVID-19. Sequencing used PBMCs or T cells enriched from blood (not recorded which). The CDR3 sequence: CATSREPNTGELFF. The CDR3 region has the DNA TGTGCCACCAGCAGGGAGCCGAACACCGGGGAGCTGTTTTTT.